This TCR beta chain was found in a study of post-analysis software for immune sequencing data. This clonotype was observed a handful of times. The antigen is unknown. Germline assignment: CDR1 MDHEN and CDR2 SYDVKM. The CDR3 extends over 14 amino acids. V was pared by 10 bases and J by 4 bases, with 8 bases of the junction left unmatched. Presence of unique molecular identifiers characterized the TCR beta cDNA libraries. TCRdb reprocessed the PCR reads with MiXCR, giving one entry per CDR3 protein. There are some 690,000 distinct CDR3 sequences in the sample; roughly 27% occur only once, and more than 0.55% lies in the top ten. Broader study findings: When patients were compared with controls, 4 or 5 TRBV segments were more frequent, TRBV5-6, TRBV5-1 and TRBV20-1 among them. F-measure co-clustering was strong for batch-matched samples.

The chain uses TRBV28 and TRBJ2-2; TRBD2 matches at 8 bases. The TCR originated in a girl between 5 and 17 years old with multiple sclerosis. The source material was blood. CDR3 in DNA: TGTGCCACCGGGGGGGTTCAGTTCACCGGGGAGCTGTTTTTT. Translated, it gives CATGGVQFTGELFF.